Following are 29 T cell receptor beta chains from one sample sequenced in a study of cytomegalovirus exposure and HLA in healthy donors. Primers: 60 Vbeta forward and 13 Jbeta reverse. Repertoires were generated with immunoSEQ multiplex PCR, while TCRdb's copy carries only in-frame clones and drops some. This sample yields 120,000 or so clones, of which roughly three quarters are seen a single time; less than 7.5% belongs to the top ten. The sequencing sample was made of PBMCs. These receptors came from a man aged 25 to 40 in good health and CMV-seropositive.

J is TRBJ2-7 and V is TRBV19; perhaps TRBD2 as D (6 bases). The germline V gene has CDR1 LNHDA and CDR2 SQIVND (reference sequence). The CDR3 is 14 residues long. Trimming stripped 3 bases from V and 2 bases from J, with 11 bases between. CDR3 bases: TGTGCCAGTAGTATGGAGGGTTCGGCCTACGAGCAGTACTTC. Translating it yields CASSMEGSAYEQYF. The full variable domain, completed using reference TRBV19 and TRBJ2-7, is DGGITQSPKYLFRKEGQNVTLSCEQNLNHDAMYWYRQDPGQGLRLIYYSQIVNDFQKGDIAEGYSVSREKKESFPLTVTSAQKNPTAFYLCASSMEGSAYEQYFGPGTRLTVT.

This clone occurred a few times. This sequence joins TRBV6-6 and TRBJ1-1, with D possibly being TRBD1 (6 bases). V lost 7 bases, J lost 0 bases, and 12 bases lay in between. The CDR3 is 14 residues long. Germline CDR1 reads MNHNY; CDR2 reads SVGAGI (reference sequence). The CDR3 sequence: CASTRTDLNTEAFF. CDR3 bases: TGTGCCAGCACCCGGACAGACTTGAACACTGAAGCTTTCTTT.

The chain combines TRBV6-5 with TRBJ1-6; maybe TRBD1 (6 bases). The germline V gene has CDR1 MNHEY and CDR2 SVGAGI. This CDR3 is 15 amino acids long. Trimming took off 6 bases at V and 5 bases at J, with 14 bases between the two ends. DNA of the CDR3: TGTGCCAGCAGAAAGGGGGTGGAGGATAATTCACCCCTCCACTTT. Translation gives CASRKGVEDNSPLHF.

This clone appeared a few times. The J gene is TRBJ1-2, the V gene TRBV7-9; D gene unclear. There are 14 residues in the CDR3. V lost 0 bases and J 0 bases, leaving 5 bases between the germline ends. Germline V lookup: CDR1 SEHNR, CDR2 FQNEAQ (reference sequence). The CDR3 DNA follows: TGTGCCAGCAGCTTAGCAGGAGCTAACTATGGCTACACCTTC. Its protein product is CASSLAGANYGYTF. The variable domain in full, with the rest retrieved from reference TRBV7-9 and TRBJ1-2, is DTGVSQNPRHKITKRGQNVTFRCDPISEHNRLYWYRQTLGQGPEFLTYFQNEAQLEKSRLLSDRFSAERPKGSFSTLEIQRTEQGDSAMYLCASSLAGANYGYTFGSGTRLTVV.

The gene calls are TRBV9 and TRBJ2-1; the match to TRBD2 covers 12 bases. Trimming removed 2 bases from V and 5 bases from J; junction bases left unmatched: 5. This CDR3 has 16 residues. Germline V gene data show CDR1 as SGDLS and CDR2 as YYNGEE. CDR3 region: CASSVTSGGRDNEQFF. DNA for the CDR3: TGTGCCAGCAGCGTCACTAGCGGGGGGCGGGACAATGAGCAGTTCTTC.

The chain is built from TRBV2 and TRBJ1-5; the match to TRBD1 covers 7 bases. Trimming took 6 bases from V and 0 from J; bases not matched to a gene: 8. The CDR3 consists of 16 residues. Germline V gene sequence: CDR1 SNHLY, CDR2 FYNNEI. CDR3 amino acids: CASSPEGGHSNQPQHF. CDR3 bases: TGTGCCAGCAGCCCTGAAGGGGGCCATAGCAATCAGCCCCAGCATTTT.

V gene TRBV2 combines with J gene TRBJ1-2; TRBD1 aligns across 7 bases. The CDR3 totals 13 residues. The V segment lost 7 bases and the J segment 8 bases; nucleotides outside the gene matches: 10. CDR1 SNHLY and CDR2 FYNNEI come from the germline V gene. The CDR3 loop reads CASNDYRGGGYTF. The CDR3, as DNA: TGTGCCAGCAACGATTACAGGGGCGGCGGCTACACCTTC.

The chain joins TRBV6-6 to TRBJ2-6, with a weak D call TRBD1 (6 bases). The CDR3 length is 14 residues. Trimming took off 10 bases at V and 2 bases at J, with 12 bases between the two ends. Germline V lookup: CDR1 MNHNY, CDR2 SVGAGI (reference sequence). The CDR3 DNA follows: TGTGCCACCTCAGGGGTTCCTGGGGCCAACGTCCTGACTTTC. As protein: CATSGVPGANVLTF.

The chain combines TRBV6-1 with TRBJ1-1; D is unclear. CDR1 is MNHNS and CDR2 is SASEGT in the germline V gene. This CDR3 comprises 15 residues. V lost 1 base to trimming and J lost 7 bases, with 16 bases between them. The CDR3 bases are TGTGCCAGCAGTGAAGACCTACGACAAGAAATTGAAGCTTTCTTT. As protein: CASSEDLRQEIEAFF.

The chain uses TRBV6-6 and TRBJ1-2; D gene unclear. The CDR3 contains 15 residues. Trimming took 6 bases from V and 4 from J, leaving 18 bases between them. Germline V gene lookup returns CDR1 MNHNY and CDR2 SVGAGI (reference sequence). CDR3 protein: CASSSIIPGSYGYTF. Here the CDR3 DNA reads TGTGCCAGCAGCAGCATAATACCGGGGAGCTATGGCTACACCTTC.

V gene TRBV11-2 combines with J gene TRBJ1-2; no firm D call. The CDR3 sequence is 13 residues long. The V end was cut by 5 bases, the J end by 4 bases, with 11 bases between. The germline V gene has CDR1 SGHAT and CDR2 FQNNGV. Here the CDR3 reads CASSLIGVYGYTF. The CDR3 DNA reads as TGTGCCAGCAGCCTAATCGGAGTCTATGGCTACACCTTC.

J is TRBJ2-5 and V is TRBV15, with 10 bases aligning to TRBD1. This CDR3 spans 15 amino acids. Germline V gene lookup returns CDR1 LNHNV and CDR2 YYDKDF (reference sequence). Losses at the gene ends were 5 bases for V and 2 bases for J; bases not matched to a gene: 5. Written as DNA, the CDR3 is TGTGCCACCAGCTCCCGGACAGGGGGGCAAGAGACCCAGTACTTC. Translation gives CATSSRTGGQETQYF.

This chain uses TRBV10-1 with TRBJ2-4; TRBD1 might be the D (5 bases). From germline, CDR1 is WNHNN and CDR2 SYGVQD (reference sequence). This CDR3 spans 16 amino acids. With 0 bases removed from V and 7 bases from J, the gap between germline ends came to 16 bases. The CDR3 here is CASSESRAQGSNIQYF. The CDR3 DNA reads as TGCGCCAGCAGTGAGTCTAGGGCGCAGGGCTCGAACATTCAGTACTTC.

There are a few counts of this clone. The chain recombines TRBV5-1 with TRBJ2-3; 7 bases align to TRBD1. Trimming took 0 bases from V and 3 from J; bases not matched to a gene: 7. The CDR3 sequence is 16 residues long. Germline V lookup: CDR1 SGHRS, CDR2 YFSETQ. Written as DNA, the CDR3 is TGCGCCAGCAGCTTGGGACAGGGTGGCCGGACAGATACGCAGTATTTT. It specifies CASSLGQGGRTDTQYF. Together with reference TRBV5-1 and TRBJ2-3, the CDR3 gives the full variable domain: KAGVTQTPRYLIKTRGQQVTLSCSPISGHRSVSWYQQTPGQGLQFLFEYFSETQRNKGNFPGRFSGRQFSNSRSEMNVSTLELGDSALYLCASSLGQGGRTDTQYFGPGTRLTVL.

The rearrangement joins TRBV19 to TRBJ2-1, with D tentatively TRBD2 (7 bases). V dropped 3 bases and J dropped 4 bases, with 13 bases sitting between them. From germline, CDR1 is LNHDA and CDR2 SQIVND (reference sequence). The CDR3 is 15 residues long. Here the CDR3 DNA reads TGTGCCAGTAGTATTGGGGGGGGCGGGTACAATGAGCAGTTCTTC. This gives the protein CASSIGGGGYNEQFF.

This rearrangement joins TRBV27 to TRBJ2-5, with 11 bases aligning to TRBD2. This CDR3 has 14 residues. CDR1 and CDR2 from the germline V gene are MNHEY and SMNVEV (reference sequence). V gave up 3 bases and J gave up 5 bases; unmatched junction bases: 2. The CDR3 spells CASSFSGGAETQYF. CDR3 nucleotide sequence: TGTGCCAGCAGTTTTAGCGGGGGGGCCGAGACCCAGTACTTC.

This clone showed up just a few times. V and J are TRBV6-5 and TRBJ1-1, with 9 bases aligning to TRBD1. Germline values: CDR1 MNHEY, CDR2 SVGAGI. CDR3 length equals 14 residues. V lost 6 bases to trimming and J lost 13 bases; unmatched junction nucleotides: 15. The CDR3 DNA sequence: TGTGCCAGCAGACCTATGATGGGACAGGGAAAACTTTTCTTT. Amino acid sequence: CASRPMMGQGKLFF.

The chain couples TRBV7-9 to TRBJ2-5; TRBD1 matches at 7 bases. J was trimmed by 2 bases and V by 5 bases; bases with no gene match: 11. The CDR3 is 16 residues long. CDR1 is SEHNR and CDR2 is FQNEAQ in the germline V gene (reference sequence). CDR3 sequence (DNA): TGTGCCAGCAGCCCAAGACAGGGACGTGCACAAGAGACCCAGTACTTC. It yields the protein CASSPRQGRAQETQYF.

The chain couples TRBV29-1 to TRBJ1-1, with 8 bases aligning to TRBD1. The germline gives CDR1 SQVTM, CDR2 ANQGSEA. This CDR3 contains 11 residues. CDR3 sequence reads: CNQGAWTEAFF. The CDR3 nucleotides read TGCAATCAGGGGGCATGGACTGAAGCTTTCTTT. Combining the CDR3 with reference TRBV29-1 and TRBJ1-1 gives the whole variable domain SAVISQKPSRDICQRGTSLTIQCQVDSQVTMMFWYRQQPGQSLTLIATANQGSEATYESGFVIDKFPISRPNLTFSTLTVSNMSPEDSSIYLCNQGAWTEAFFGQGTRLTVV.

This clone was detected only once. This chain links TRBV11-3 with TRBJ2-5; D not resolved. This CDR3 comprises 14 residues. Germline lookup yields CDR1 SGHNT and CDR2 YENEEA. Trimming removed 5 bases at V and 5 bases at J, with 15 bases between. The CDR3 reads CASSPLTTEETQYF. The CDR3 DNA reads TGTGCCAGCAGCCCCTTAACTACGGAGGAGACCCAGTACTTC.

DNA of the CDR3: TGTGCCAGCAGCTCCTTCTTAGATACGCAGTATTTT. This gives the protein CASSSFLDTQYF. The V gene is TRBV11-2, the J gene TRBJ2-3; no clear D gene. Germline values: CDR1 SGHAT, CDR2 FQNNGV. This CDR3 has 12 amino acids. V lost 4 bases and J 5 bases, leaving 7 bases between the germline ends.

The chain uses TRBV29-1 and TRBJ1-1, with 10 nucleotides matching TRBD1. V trimming: 5 bases; J trimming: 4 bases; junction bases outside the gene matches: 4. CDR3 length: 13 amino acids. Germline values: CDR1 SQVTM, CDR2 ANQGSEA. The CDR3 bases are TGCAGCGTTCTATGGACAGGGGGCACTGAAGCTTTCTTT. This translates into CSVLWTGGTEAFF. Looking up the rest from reference TRBV29-1 and TRBJ1-1 gives the full variable domain: SAVISQKPSRDICQRGTSLTIQCQVDSQVTMMFWYRQQPGQSLTLIATANQGSEATYESGFVIDKFPISRPNLTFSTLTVSNMSPEDSSIYLCSVLWTGGTEAFFGQGTRLTVV.

In its sample, this clone was seen a few times. This rearrangement joins TRBV6-1 to TRBJ2-7, with 8 bases fitting TRBD1. CDR1 MNHNS and CDR2 SASEGT come from the germline V gene. There are 14 residues in the CDR3. The ends lost 7 bases at V and 1 base at J; junction bases unmatched: 6. CDR3 coding DNA: TGTGCCAGCAAACTGGACAGGGAGTCCTACGAGCAGTACTTC. Protein: CASKLDRESYEQYF.

This clone appeared once. The gene calls are TRBV14 and TRBJ2-5; 7 nucleotides match TRBD1. Trimming removed 1 base from V and 0 bases from J; junction bases left unmatched: 5. The CDR3 is 16 residues long. CDR1 is SGHDN and CDR2 is FVKESK in the germline V gene. CDR3 residues: CASSQATGKYQETQYF. The CDR3 DNA follows: TGTGCCAGCAGCCAAGCGACAGGGAAGTACCAAGAGACCCAGTACTTC.

DNA for the CDR3: TGTGCCAGCAGTGACCCCGGGACAGGGGGTTCAGATACGCAGTATTTT. It encodes CASSDPGTGGSDTQYF. The genes are TRBV25-1 and TRBJ2-3; 11 positions match TRBD1. There are 16 residues in the CDR3. The junction had 6 bases not matched to a gene; V was cut back by 3 bases and J by 4 bases. The germline CDR1 and CDR2 sequences are MGHDK and SYGVNS.

The chain uses TRBV10-1 and TRBJ2-2; D unclear. The ends were cut back, 7 bases at V and 4 bases at J, with 7 bases in the middle. Germline V gene sequence: CDR1 WNHNN, CDR2 SYGVQD (reference sequence). This CDR3 spans 12 amino acids. This CDR3 reads CASIFSTGELFF. The CDR3 nucleotides read TGCGCCAGCATTTTCAGCACCGGGGAGCTGTTTTTT.

The V and J genes are TRBV5-6 and TRBJ2-1; 7 bases agree with TRBD2. V shed 4 bases and J 1 base; nucleotides not matched to a gene: 8. The length of the CDR3 is 16 residues. Per germline, CDR1 SGHDT and CDR2 YYEEEE. The CDR3 region has the DNA TGTGCCAGCAGCGTCCGCGGGGGATGGTCCTACAATGAGCAGTTCTTC. Encoded protein: CASSVRGGWSYNEQFF.

V gene TRBV7-9 combines with J gene TRBJ1-1, with 9 bases matching TRBD1. The CDR3 sequence is 19 residues long. V was clipped by 5 bases and J by 0 bases; unmatched bases: 16. Germline-derived CDR1 and CDR2 are SEHNR and FQNEAQ (reference sequence). The CDR3 coding sequence is TGTGCCAGCAGCCAGCAAGGGGGAACAGGGGGCAAAATGAACACTGAAGCTTTCTTT. Amino acids: CASSQQGGTGGKMNTEAFF.

V and J are TRBV30 and TRBJ2-5; D gene ambiguous. Germline CDR1 GTSNPN, CDR2 SVGIG (reference sequence). This CDR3 has 14 amino acids. The V end was cut by 2 bases, the J end by 5 bases, with 15 bases between. The CDR3 nucleotides read TGTGCCTGGAGTATGTCCAGTGCGGCTGAGACCCAGTACTTC. Its translation: CAWSMSSAAETQYF.